The 6 T cell receptor beta chains below were found in one sample sequenced in a study of T-cell reconstitution after alpha-beta-depleted transplantation in children. TCRbeta library preparation incorporated unique molecular identifiers. TCRdb redid the calling of the PCR reads with MiXCR, one entry per CDR3 protein. The table lists 440,000 or so distinct CDR3 sequences, approximately 10% of them singletons. The sequencing here drew on PBMCs from the stem cell graft donor, taken from the stem cell graft. The receptor set was obtained from a human donor who donated a stem cell graft to a child with acute myeloid leukemia.

This clonotype was seen only a few times. The rearrangement uses TRBV9 and TRBJ2-3; TRBD2 aligns across 10 bases. This CDR3 comprises 15 residues. CDR1 is SGDLS and CDR2 is YYNGEE in the germline V gene. J lost 0 bases, V lost 2 bases, and 0 bases had no gene match. CDR3 coding DNA: TGTGCCAGCAGCGTTAGCGGGGGGAGCACAGATACGCAGTATTTT. Protein: CASSVSGGSTDTQYF.

J is TRBJ2-7 and V is TRBV7-2, with 7 bases identical to TRBD2. This CDR3 spans 13 amino acids. Germline trimming cut 3 bases from V and 6 bases from J; bases unmatched to any gene: 5. The germline CDR1 and CDR2 sequences are SGHTA and FQGNSA. CDR3 protein: CASSLMGGLEQYF. Written as DNA, the CDR3 is TGTGCCAGCAGCTTGATGGGAGGGCTCGAGCAGTACTTC.

This clonotype was seen a handful of times. This chain uses TRBV10-3 with TRBJ2-1, with D unresolved. This CDR3 is built from 14 residues. The germline V and J ends were trimmed by 3 bases and 10 bases, with 16 bases remaining between them. Germline V lookup: CDR1 ENHRY, CDR2 SYGVKD. The CDR3 bases are TGTGCCATCAGTGAATTGAGGCTCGCGAACGAGCAGTTCTTC. Its translation is CAISELRLANEQFF.

This clonotype was recorded many times. This chain connects TRBV7-8 to TRBJ2-7, with D possibly being TRBD1 (6 bases). The CDR3 is 15 amino acids. The germline V gene has CDR1 SGHVS and CDR2 FQNEAQ. V was shortened by 3 bases and J by 3 bases, with 15 bases between the two germline ends. Here the CDR3 DNA reads TGTGCCAGCAGCTTTGGGACAAATAGGATCTACGAGCAGTACGTC. Protein product: CASSFGTNRIYEQYV.

This chain joins TRBV12-3 or TRBV12-4 and TRBJ2-2, with D perhaps matching TRBD1 (6 bases). The CDR3 length is 14 residues. The V and J ends lost 4 bases and 7 bases respectively, with 13 bases between them. DNA for the CDR3: TGTGCCAGCAGTTCCCTCGAGGGGGTCGGGGAGCTGTTTTTT. This encodes CASSSLEGVGELFF.

This clonotype appeared a few times. The chain is built from TRBV7-2 and TRBJ2-2; D is possibly TRBD1 (6 bases). V lost 0 bases to trimming and J lost 0 bases, with 17 bases between them. The CDR3 has 19 amino acids. Per germline, CDR1 SGHTA and CDR2 FQGNSA. CDR3 residues: CASSLAPATGRSNTGELFF. DNA for the CDR3: TGTGCCAGCAGCTTAGCCCCAGCGACAGGACGTTCGAACACCGGGGAGCTGTTTTTT.